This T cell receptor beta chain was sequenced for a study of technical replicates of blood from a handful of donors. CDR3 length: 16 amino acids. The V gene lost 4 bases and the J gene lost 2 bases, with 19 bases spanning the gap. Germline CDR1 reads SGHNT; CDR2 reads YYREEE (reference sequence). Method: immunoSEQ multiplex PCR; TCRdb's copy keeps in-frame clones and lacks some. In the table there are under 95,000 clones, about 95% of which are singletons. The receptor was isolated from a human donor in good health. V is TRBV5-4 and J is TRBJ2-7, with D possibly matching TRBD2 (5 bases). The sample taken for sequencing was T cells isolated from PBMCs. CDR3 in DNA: TGTGCCAGCAGCGGACCCGATTATGAGCGGCCCTACGAGCAGTACTTC. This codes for CASSGPDYERPYEQYF.